This passage covers 17 T cell receptor beta chains from one sample sequenced in a study of molecular identifiers for immune sequencing clone quantification. Each CDR3 protein is one row after TCRdb ran MiXCR on the PCR reads. Of about 500,000 distinct CDR3 sequences listed, about a fifth were seen once; the top ten hold more than 0.8%. Sequencing input: naive CD8+ T cells from blood, with Jurkat cell RNA spiked in. The subset is: FACS-sorted CD8+CD4-CCR7+CD45RA+ naive T cells. The receptors derive from a human donor in good health. Some libraries in this study had Jurkat cell RNA spiked in.

This clonotype was seen at least ten times. This chain joins TRBV5-4 and TRBJ2-3; no clear D. This CDR3 is 12 amino acids long. Germline V lookup: CDR1 SGHNT, CDR2 YYREEE (reference sequence). Trimming removed 0 bases from V and 5 bases from J, with 4 bases in between. CDR3: CASSLAEDTQYF. The CDR3, as DNA: TGTGCCAGCAGCTTGGCCGAAGATACGCAGTATTTT.

This clonotype was observed at least ten times. V usage is TRBV6-5 and J usage is TRBJ1-1, with D uncertain. The CDR3 consists of 13 residues. V dropped 8 bases and J dropped 3 bases, with 13 bases sitting between them. Looked up from germline, CDR1 is MNHEY and CDR2 is SVGAGI. CDR3 in DNA: TGTGCCAGCGGGTACAGTCGCGACACTGAAGCTTTCTTT. Translation: CASGYSRDTEAFF.

This sequence joins TRBV11-2 and TRBJ2-3, with no clear D. Deletions cut 1 base from V and 0 bases from J, with 11 bases between. Germline V gene data show CDR1 as SGHAT and CDR2 as FQNNGV. This CDR3 region has 16 residues. The CDR3 nucleotides are TGTGCCAGCAGCTTAGGGGTAGAGCGAAGCACAGATACGCAGTATTTT. Its protein product is CASSLGVERSTDTQYF.

The chain combines TRBV11-3 with TRBJ2-1; 14 bases agree with TRBD2. This CDR3 is 15 amino acids long. The V segment lost 5 bases and the J segment 6 bases; nucleotides outside the gene matches: 3. Germline-derived CDR1 and CDR2 are SGHNT and YENEEA. The CDR3 loop is CASSAGLAGANEQFF. CDR3 in DNA: TGTGCCAGCAGCGCGGGACTAGCGGGAGCCAATGAGCAGTTCTTC.

This chain connects TRBV24-1 to TRBJ2-1; TRBD2 might be the D (6 bases). Trimming shortened V by 0 bases and J by 9 bases, and 14 bases separated the two germline ends. The CDR3 loop spans 15 amino acids. Germline V lookup: CDR1 KGHDR, CDR2 SFDVKD. The CDR3 sequence is CATSDLEEGPGEQFF. The CDR3 DNA sequence: TGTGCCACCAGTGATTTGGAGGAGGGGCCGGGTGAGCAGTTCTTC.

A remark on this clonotype: A much larger clone is a single base away; this may be a read error. The V gene is TRBV4-3, the J gene TRBJ1-1; 8 bases map to TRBD1. CDR3 length: 15 residues. Germline loops: CDR1 LGHNA, CDR2 YSLEER. V lost 3 bases and J lost 6; bases outside the gene matches: 9. The chain's CDR3 is CASSHVSRGPAEAFF. CDR3 in DNA: TGCGCCAGCAGCCATGTCAGCAGGGGGCCGGCTGAAGCTTTCTTT.

With regard to this clonotype: A much larger clone lies a single base off, so this may be a read error. For the CDR3, the DNA is TGTGCCAGTCCCTCGCCTCACACTGGAAACACCATATATTTT. Protein product: CASPSPHTGNTIYF. The chain combines TRBV12-3 or TRBV12-4 with TRBJ1-3, with D unclear. The V gene lost 9 bases and the J gene lost 2 bases, with 14 bases spanning the gap. CDR3 length equals 14 residues.

This clonotype was counted ten times or more. The chain uses TRBV7-9 and TRBJ2-7, with D possibly being TRBD1 (5 bases). Germline V gene sequence: CDR1 SEHNR, CDR2 FQNEAQ (reference sequence). This CDR3 comprises 13 residues. V was pared by 5 bases and J by 3 bases, with 11 bases between. CDR3 residues: CASSEGAFYEQYF. In nucleotides, the CDR3 is TGTGCCAGCAGCGAAGGGGCGTTCTACGAGCAGTACTTC.

This clonotype has a handful of counts. The chain joins TRBV19 to TRBJ2-2; D is unclear. CDR1 LNHDA and CDR2 SQIVND come from the germline V gene (reference sequence). V lost 2 bases and J 4 bases, leaving 14 bases between the germline ends. This CDR3 is built from 16 residues. This CDR3 reads CASSINSGRFTGELFF. The CDR3 DNA sequence: TGTGCCAGTAGTATAAACTCGGGCAGGTTCACCGGGGAGCTGTTTTTT. Variable domain in full (rest from reference TRBV19 and TRBJ2-2): DGGITQSPKYLFRKEGQNVTLSCEQNLNHDAMYWYRQDPGQGLRLIYYSQIVNDFQKGDIAEGYSVSREKKESFPLTVTSAQKNPTAFYLCASSINSGRFTGELFFGEGSRLTVL.

V usage is TRBV7-8 and J usage is TRBJ2-5; D tentatively reads TRBD1 or TRBD2 (5 bases each). This CDR3 has 15 amino acids. Trimming took 2 bases from V and 1 from J, leaving 11 bases between them. Per the germline V gene, CDR1 is SGHVS and CDR2 is FQNEAQ. The CDR3 protein is CASSLLEGRQETQYF. CDR3 coding DNA: TGTGCCAGCAGCTTACTCGAGGGGCGCCAAGAGACCCAGTACTTC.

A word on this clonotype: The junction departs from the called germline gene at one end, perhaps through a read error. The chain is built from TRBV7-9 and TRBJ2-2; D is possibly TRBD2 (6 bases). From germline, CDR1 is SEHNR and CDR2 FQNEAQ (reference sequence). The CDR3 covers 16 residues. CDR3 DNA: TGTGCCAGCAGCGCCCCCGTAAGGCAGGGCGCCGGGGGGCTGTTTTTT. This sequence encodes CASSAPVRQGAGGLFF. The full variable domain, rest sourced from reference TRBV7-9 and TRBJ2-2, is DTGVSQNPRHKITKRGQNVTFRCDPISEHNRLYWYRQTLGQGPEFLTYFQNEAQLEKSRLLSDRFSAERPKGSFSTLEIQRTEQGDSAMYLCASSAPVRQGAGGLFFGEGSRLTVL.

At least ten counts were recorded for this clonotype. This rearrangement joins TRBV4-1 to TRBJ1-5; D possibly corresponds to TRBD1 (5 bases). The germline V and J ends were trimmed by 1 base and 3 bases, with 10 bases remaining between them. Germline assignment: CDR1 MGHRA and CDR2 YSYEKL. The CDR3 contains 15 residues. CDR3 residues: CASSQAGRVNQPQHF. The CDR3 DNA reads TGCGCCAGCAGCCAAGCGGGCAGGGTCAATCAGCCCCAGCATTTT.

This clonotype was seen at least ten times. V is TRBV29-1 and J is TRBJ2-5; 7 nucleotides align to TRBD1. J was trimmed by 1 base and V by 2 bases; bases with no gene match: 10. CDR3 length equals 16 residues. From germline, CDR1 is SQVTM and CDR2 ANQGSEA. In DNA form, the CDR3 reads TGCAGCGTTGAAACCGGAGAAGGACAGGCCCAAGAGACCCAGTACTTC. It encodes CSVETGEGQAQETQYF.

Worth noting for this clonotype: A much larger clone differs by one base, so this may be a read error. The chain has TRBV28 and TRBJ2-3; possible D gene TRBD1, 5 bases. CDR3 size: 12 residues. Germline loops: CDR1 MDHEN, CDR2 SYDVKM. The CDR3 here is CASSLTVDSQYF. DNA of the CDR3: TGTGCCAGCAGTTTGACAGTAGATTCGCAGTATTTT.

This clonotype was seen many times. This chain links TRBV12-3 or TRBV12-4 with TRBJ2-5, with D perhaps assigned TRBD1 or TRBD2 (5 bases each). The CDR3 extends over 13 amino acids. V lost 6 bases and J lost 4, with 12 bases in between. The DNA of the CDR3 is TGTGCCAGCAGGATTGGGGGTAGAGAGACCCAGTACTTC. Protein product: CASRIGGRETQYF.

This clonotype was counted a few times. The V and J genes are TRBV7-3 and TRBJ2-7; D could derive from TRBD1 or TRBD2 (6 bases each). The CDR3 covers 14 residues. Trimming took 7 bases from V and 2 from J, leaving 15 bases between them. Germline loops: CDR1 SGHTA, CDR2 FQGTGA. In nucleotides, the CDR3 is TGTGCCAGCAACCCGAGGGGGGAACCCTACGAGCAGTACTTC. Translated: CASNPRGEPYEQYF. Filled out from reference TRBV7-3 and TRBJ2-7, the complete variable domain reads GAGVSQTPSNKVTEKGKYVELRCDPISGHTALYWYRQSLGQGPEFLIYFQGTGAADDSGLPNDRFFAVRPEGSVSTLKIQRTERGDSAVYLCASNPRGEPYEQYFGPGTRLTVT.

Worth noting for this clonotype: A single base separates this from a much larger clone, so it may be a read error. Here the CDR3 omits its conserved ending phenylalanine or tryptophan, so a read error is the likely source. The rearrangement joins TRBV29-1 to TRBJ1-5, with a possible D match to TRBD1 (5 bases). This CDR3 has 13 amino acids. Trimming pared 2 bases from V and 5 bases from J, leaving 10 bases between. In germline, CDR1 is SQVTM, CDR2 ANQGSEA. CDR3 amino acids: CSVETGVHQPQHL. The CDR3 bases are TGCAGCGTTGAAACAGGAGTTCATCAGCCCCAGCATCTT.